This T cell receptor (beta chain) comes out of a study of long-term antiretroviral therapy in people with HIV (dated by TCRdb to 2022 to 2024). Background for the entire study: The earliest samples were collected roughly a decade before the 2015 WHO recommendation for immediate ART, at a time when ART was usually postponed until CD4 counts fell. A total of over 150 cryopreserved PBMC samples came from 30 adults with confirmed HIV infection and were collected serially over a mean of roughly six years (range 1-12). Eleven of the 30 participants with HIV were female. This retrospective serial study examined whether starting ART and sustained HIV suppression were associated with changes in the composition and diversity of the TRB repertoire in peripheral blood. No cross-contamination during QIAcube processing turned up in test extractions that ran a monoclonal T-cell line alongside about 35 polyclonal samples. What the research found in general, with its limitations: Owing to limited PBMC availability, only the TCR beta chain was sequenced, without alpha chain pairing. Because pre-ART samples had limited cell numbers, profiling was done on unsorted PBMC rather than on sorted CD4+ and CD8+ T cells. Starting ART was linked to a significant rise in TRB diversity, yet even with long-term ART the diversity remained significantly lower than in transplant donor controls. HIV repertoires had narrower CDR3 length ranges than controls, and the network structure suggested an antigen-experienced repertoire that shifted only slightly toward naive after ART. The samples span the years 2004 to 2017, and the ART regimens used at that time may not be as effective as current regimens. Inferences about post-ART repertoire changes are limited because no data were available on ART adherence, viral resistance or therapy changes. Expanded TRB clones identified before ART initiation dominated the repertoire at all time points, although this dominance fluctuated and declined in many PLHIV after ART.

A remark on this clone: Its cognate antigen has yet to be identified. One base away there is no much larger clone; base qualities are not given.

The immunoSEQ hsTCRB v3.0 assay was used at survey level resolution for TRB variable region sequencing. The target sequencing depth for TRB was about 40,000-55,000 T-cell genomes per sample. Pooled TRB libraries were sequenced on an Illumina MiSeq with a v3 150-cycle kit. Regarding the original processing steps: Repertoire analysis ran in R within a reproducible Nextflow workflow covering QC, data transformation and analysis. LymphoSeq2, an R package for exploring AIRR-Seq data, was used to implement the custom analyses. A few samples that produced fewer than 5000 total TRB sequences were removed, so under 200 HIV repertoires were analyzed. Among the 188 retained HIV repertoires, 55 to 65 were collected before ART initiation and 129 were collected after ART initiation. Each repertoire was downsampled to 5000 TRB nucleotide sequences, and summary statistics were averaged across 100 downsampling iterations. TRB sequences were retained for analysis only if CDR3 regions of at least seven amino acids were present. Diversity was measured with a Shannon entropy-derived clonality score and the Gini coefficient. In repertoire networks, the top 5000 CDR3 amino acid sequences were linked whenever an edit distance of one separated two sequences. For TRB CDR3 amino acid sequences, antigen specificity groups and MHC restriction were predicted with GLIPH2. To flag known associations with CMV, EBV, HIV or tissue antigens, CDR3 amino acid sequences were compared against VDJdb and McPAS-TCR. Pre-ART, post-ART and control groups were compared with Wilcoxon signed-rank tests and Holm-Bonferroni correction. Imported from immuneACCESS, the table was reduced by TCRdb to in-frame sequences with V and J called. These copies leave out some clones; in studies compared against another copy, an unresolved V gene accounts for under half, and the cause of the remainder is not known. Clone size and V and J calls were adopted from that table, with D and trimming inferred from the DNA. The sample table lists more than 15,000 clones, roughly nine tenths of them with a count of one. The ten largest clones represent 8.9% of the sample.

Participants were included only if at least one PBMC sample before ART initiation and at least two post-ART samples were available. Treatment was received in the United States of America by all participants with HIV. Before DNA extraction, cryopreserved samples of about 0.9-10 million PBMC were thawed and then washed. At the time of the earliest PBMC sample for each participant with HIV, ages ranged from about 20 to 55 years. PBMC samples were contributed by each participant from 1-4 timepoints before ART initiation and 2-8 timepoints after ART initiation, with a median of 7 samples. Serial HIV viral load, CD4+ T-cell count, ART history and demographic data were obtained for every participant. Genomic DNA was extracted from unsorted PBMC with a Qiagen kit on a QIAcube, with processing performed in batches of 12 samples. Here the sequenced sample was unsorted PBMCs, taken 0.3 years after starting antiretroviral therapy. The receptor was isolated from a man aged 60 to 69 with HIV.

The CDR3 in this case is CASSLTGSSDTQYF. DNA sequence: TGCGCCAGCAGTTTGACAGGGAGTTCAGATACGCAGTATTTT. The chain was built from TRBV10-1 and TRBJ2-3; 7 bases in the middle match TRBD1. Relative to germline, V is missing 5 bases and J is missing 4 bases, with 6 bases of the junction outside any gene match. Inclusive of the bounding cysteine and phenylalanine, the CDR3 is 14 residues long. The sequence is cut down to CDR3 DNA, 42 bases in frame from base 1. The germline V gene (reference sequence) provides CDR1 WNHNN and CDR2 SYGVQD.